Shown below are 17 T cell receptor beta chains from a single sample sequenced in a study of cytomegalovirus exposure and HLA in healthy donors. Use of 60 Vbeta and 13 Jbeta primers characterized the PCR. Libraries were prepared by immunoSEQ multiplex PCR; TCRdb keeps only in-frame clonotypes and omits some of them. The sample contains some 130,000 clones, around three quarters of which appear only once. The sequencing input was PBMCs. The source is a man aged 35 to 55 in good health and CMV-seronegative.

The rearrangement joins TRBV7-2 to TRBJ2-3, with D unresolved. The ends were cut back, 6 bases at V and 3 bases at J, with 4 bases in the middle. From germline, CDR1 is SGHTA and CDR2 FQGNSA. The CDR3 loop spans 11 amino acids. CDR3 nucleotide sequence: TGTGCCAGCAGATCAACAGATACGCAGTATTTT. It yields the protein CASRSTDTQYF. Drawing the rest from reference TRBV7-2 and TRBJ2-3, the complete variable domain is GAGVSQSPSNKVTEKGKDVELRCDPISGHTALYWYRQSLGQGLEFLIYFQGNSAPDKSGLPSDRFSAERTGGSVSTLTIQRTQQEDSAVYLCASRSTDTQYFGPGTRLTVL.

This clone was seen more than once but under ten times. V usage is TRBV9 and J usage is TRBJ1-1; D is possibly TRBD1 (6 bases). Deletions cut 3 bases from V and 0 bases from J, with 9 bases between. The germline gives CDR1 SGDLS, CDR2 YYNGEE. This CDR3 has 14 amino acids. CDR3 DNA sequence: TGTGCCAGCAGCGAGGGGGGGGTGAACACTGAAGCTTTCTTT. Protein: CASSEGGVNTEAFF.

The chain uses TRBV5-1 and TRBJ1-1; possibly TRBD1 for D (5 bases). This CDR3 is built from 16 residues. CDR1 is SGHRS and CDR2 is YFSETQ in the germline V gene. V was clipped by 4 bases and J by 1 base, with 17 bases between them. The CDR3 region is CASSPSWGGKNTEAFF. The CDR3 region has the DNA TGCGCCAGCAGCCCGAGCTGGGGGGGAAAGAACACTGAAGCTTTCTTT.

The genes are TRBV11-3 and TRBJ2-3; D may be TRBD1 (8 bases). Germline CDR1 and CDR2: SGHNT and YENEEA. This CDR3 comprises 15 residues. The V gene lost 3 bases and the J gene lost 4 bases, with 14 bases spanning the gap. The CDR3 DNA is TGTGCCAGCAGCTTCCGACAGGGGAGGGCAGATACGCAGTATTTT. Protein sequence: CASSFRQGRADTQYF.

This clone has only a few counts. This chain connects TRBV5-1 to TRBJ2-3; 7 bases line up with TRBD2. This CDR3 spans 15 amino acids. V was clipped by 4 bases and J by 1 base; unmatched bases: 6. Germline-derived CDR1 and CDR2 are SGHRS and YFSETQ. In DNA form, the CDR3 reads TGCGCCAGCAGCCCCAGCGGGGAGGGCACAGATACGCAGTATTTT. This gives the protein CASSPSGEGTDTQYF.

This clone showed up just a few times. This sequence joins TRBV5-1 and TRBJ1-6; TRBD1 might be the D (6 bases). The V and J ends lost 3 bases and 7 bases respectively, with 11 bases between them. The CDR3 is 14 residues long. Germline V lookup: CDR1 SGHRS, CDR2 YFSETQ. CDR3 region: CASSSQGQNSPLHF. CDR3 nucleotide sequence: TGCGCCAGCAGCTCCCAGGGACAAAATTCACCCCTCCACTTT. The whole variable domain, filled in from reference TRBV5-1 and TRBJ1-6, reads KAGVTQTPRYLIKTRGQQVTLSCSPISGHRSVSWYQQTPGQGLQFLFEYFSETQRNKGNFPGRFSGRQFSNSRSEMNVSTLELGDSALYLCASSSQGQNSPLHFGNGTRLTVT.

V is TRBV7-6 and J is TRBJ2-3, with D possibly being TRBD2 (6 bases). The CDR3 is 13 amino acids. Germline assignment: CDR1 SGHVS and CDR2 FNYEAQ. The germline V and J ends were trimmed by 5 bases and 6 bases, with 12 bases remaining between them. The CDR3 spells CASSTTRSDTQYF. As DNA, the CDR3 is TGTGCCAGCAGCACGACTAGATCTGATACGCAGTATTTT.

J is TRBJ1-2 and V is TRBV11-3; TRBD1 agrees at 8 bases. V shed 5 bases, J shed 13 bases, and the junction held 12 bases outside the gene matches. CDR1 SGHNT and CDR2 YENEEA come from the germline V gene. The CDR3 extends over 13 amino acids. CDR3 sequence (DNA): TGTGCCAGCAGCCTCGAAGGGACAGGTCGACCCACCTTC. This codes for CASSLEGTGRPTF.

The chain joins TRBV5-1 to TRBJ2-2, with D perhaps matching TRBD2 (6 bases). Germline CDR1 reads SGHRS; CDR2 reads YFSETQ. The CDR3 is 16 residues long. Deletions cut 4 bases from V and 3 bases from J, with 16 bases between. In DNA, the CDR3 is TGCGCCAGCAGCCCACCGACCAGCGGGTACACCGGGGAGCTGTTTTTT. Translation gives CASSPPTSGYTGELFF.

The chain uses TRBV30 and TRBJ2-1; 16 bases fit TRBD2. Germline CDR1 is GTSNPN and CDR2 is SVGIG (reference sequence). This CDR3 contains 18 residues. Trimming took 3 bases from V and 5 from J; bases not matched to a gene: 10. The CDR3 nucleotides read TGTGCCTGGAGCCTGGGACTAGCGGGGGGGGTAGTACACAATGAGCAGTTCTTC. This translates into CAWSLGLAGGVVHNEQFF.

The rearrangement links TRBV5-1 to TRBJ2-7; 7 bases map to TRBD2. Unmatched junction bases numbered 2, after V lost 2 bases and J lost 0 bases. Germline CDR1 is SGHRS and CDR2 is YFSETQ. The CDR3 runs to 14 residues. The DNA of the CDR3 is TGCGCCAGCAGCTTAAGCGGGGACTCCTACGAGCAGTACTTC. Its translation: CASSLSGDSYEQYF. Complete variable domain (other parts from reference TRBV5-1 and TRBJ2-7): KAGVTQTPRYLIKTRGQQVTLSCSPISGHRSVSWYQQTPGQGLQFLFEYFSETQRNKGNFPGRFSGRQFSNSRSEMNVSTLELGDSALYLCASSLSGDSYEQYFGPGTRLTVT.

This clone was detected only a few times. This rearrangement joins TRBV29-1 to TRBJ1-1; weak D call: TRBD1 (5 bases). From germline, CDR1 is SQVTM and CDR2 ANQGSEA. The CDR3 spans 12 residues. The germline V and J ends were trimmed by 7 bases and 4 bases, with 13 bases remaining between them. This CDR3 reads CSASRVGTEAFF. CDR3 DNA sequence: TGCAGCGCATCCAGGGTAGGCACTGAAGCTTTCTTT.

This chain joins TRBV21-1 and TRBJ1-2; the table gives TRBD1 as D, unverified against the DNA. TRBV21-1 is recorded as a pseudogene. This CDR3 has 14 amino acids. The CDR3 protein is CASSQQGARYGYTF. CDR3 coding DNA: TGTGCCAGCAGCCAACAGGGGGCGCGATATGGCTACACCTTC.

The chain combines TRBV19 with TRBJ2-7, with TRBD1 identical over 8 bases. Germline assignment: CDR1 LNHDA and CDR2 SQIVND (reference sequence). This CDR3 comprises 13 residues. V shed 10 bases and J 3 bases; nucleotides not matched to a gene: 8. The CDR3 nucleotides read TGTGCCACCGCTCCGACAGGGGTCTACGAGCAGTACTTC. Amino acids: CATAPTGVYEQYF.

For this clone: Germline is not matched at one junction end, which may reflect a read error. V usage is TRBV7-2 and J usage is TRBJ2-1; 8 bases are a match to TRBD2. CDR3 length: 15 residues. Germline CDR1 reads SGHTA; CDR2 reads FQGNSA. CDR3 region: CASSLVGLAGAEQFF. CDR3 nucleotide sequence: TGTGCCAGCAGTTTAGTCGGGCTAGCGGGTGCTGAGCAGTTCTTC. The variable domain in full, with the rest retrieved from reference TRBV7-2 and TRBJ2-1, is GAGVSQSPSNKVTEKGKDVELRCDPISGHTALYWYRQSLGQGLEFLIYFQGNSAPDKSGLPSDRFSAERTGGSVSTLTIQRTQQEDSAVYLCASSLVGLAGAEQFFGPGTRLTVL.

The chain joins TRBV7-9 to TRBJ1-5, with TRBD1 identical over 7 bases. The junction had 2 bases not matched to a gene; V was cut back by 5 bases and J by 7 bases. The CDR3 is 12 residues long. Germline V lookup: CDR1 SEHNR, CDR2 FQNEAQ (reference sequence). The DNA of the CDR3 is TGTGCCAGCAGCAGGGGGCGCCAGCCCCAGCATTTT. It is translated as CASSRGRQPQHF.

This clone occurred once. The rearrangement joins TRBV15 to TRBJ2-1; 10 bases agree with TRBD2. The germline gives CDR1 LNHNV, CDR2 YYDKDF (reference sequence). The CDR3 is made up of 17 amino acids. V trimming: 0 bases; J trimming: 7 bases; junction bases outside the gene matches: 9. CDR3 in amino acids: CATSREAGGQWENEQFF. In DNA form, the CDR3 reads TGTGCCACCAGCAGAGAAGCGGGGGGGCAGTGGGAAAATGAGCAGTTCTTC.